A selection of T cell receptor beta chains follows, all from one sample in a study of response to subunit inactivated influenza vaccine. TCRdb re-analysed the RT-PCR reads in MiXCR, keeping a single row per CDR3 protein. The table has fewer than 800,000 distinct CDR3 sequences, 15% to 18% seen once. Sequenced here: PBMCs from blood, sampled about 12 days after vaccination. The receptors were gathered from a man aged 45-65 years who received an inactivated influenza vaccine. Each CDR3 is given with its conserved first and last residue. Each record gives: V gene, clone size, J gene, D gene, CDR3 protein, CDR3 DNA. The D gene is left open where the match is weak. Expanded clones get a size class; other rows say once, few or many, or leave the size out.

>TRBV4-2|NA|TRBJ2-7|NA
CASSQDPDLLFEQYF
TGTGCCAGCAGCCAAGATCCGGACCTCCTCTTCGAGCAGTACTTC
>TRBV7-6|few|TRBJ1-6|NA
CASSLRGSYNSPLHF
TGTGCCAGCAGCTTACGGGGCTCCTATAATTCACCCCTCCACTTT
>TRBV5-4|NA|TRBJ2-1|NA
CASSPFDGRVDNEQFF
TGTGCCAGCAGCCCCTTCGACGGCAGGGTTGACAATGAGCAGTTCTTC
>TRBV6-1|few|TRBJ2-1|TRBD2
CASRTSGNNEQFF
TGTGCCAGCAGGACTAGCGGAAACAATGAGCAGTTCTTC
>TRBV7-2|NA|TRBJ1-1|NA
CASSLGLAEAFF
TGTGCCAGCAGCTTAGGGCTGGCTGAAGCTTTCTTT
>TRBV29-1|few|TRBJ2-2|NA
CSVQFGTRGTGELFF
TGCAGCGTTCAATTTGGTACACGAGGCACCGGGGAGCTGTTTTTT
>TRBV7-2|few|TRBJ2-1|NA
CASSPYLGEQFF
TGTGCCAGCAGCCCCTATCTCGGTGAGCAGTTCTTC
>TRBV6-1|NA|TRBJ1-2|NA
CASKPPRDGGQGGYTF
TGTGCCAGCAAACCACCAAGGGACGGGGGGCAAGGTGGCTACACCTTC
>TRBV13|NA|TRBJ2-7|NA
CASSHRGGAYEQYF
TGTGCCAGCAGCCACAGGGGAGGCGCGTACGAGCAGTACTTC
>TRBV5-1|few|TRBJ2-7|NA
CASSFFDRTHEQYF
TGCGCCAGCAGCTTTTTCGACAGGACCCACGAGCAGTACTTC
>TRBV10-2|few|TRBJ2-7|NA
CASSDDSQPYEQYF
TGCGCCAGCAGTGACGACAGCCAGCCCTACGAGCAGTACTTC
>TRBV12-3/TRBV12-4|NA|TRBJ1-2|NA
CASRSAGVLDYGYTF
TGTGCCAGCAGAAGCGCGGGTGTGCTGGACTATGGCTACACCTTC
>TRBV20-1|NA|TRBJ1-4|NA
CSARTPGLTNEKLFF
TGCAGTGCTAGAACGCCGGGACTAACTAATGAAAAACTGTTTTTT
>TRBV28|NA|TRBJ2-1|NA
CASSLRDTGLAGRNEQFF
TGTGCCAGCAGTTTACGCGACACTGGGCTAGCAGGAAGGAATGAGCAGTTCTTC
>TRBV19|NA|TRBJ2-1|TRBD1
CASGDRVLYEQFF
TGTGCCAGCGGAGACAGGGTCCTCTATGAGCAGTTCTTC
>TRBV3-1|NA|TRBJ2-1|NA
CASSQILGQNNEQFF
TGTGCCAGCAGCCAAATCCTGGGGCAGAACAATGAGCAGTTCTTC
>TRBV7-8|NA|TRBJ1-4|TRBD1
CASSWGTGEGEKLFF
TGTGCCAGCAGCTGGGGGACAGGGGAAGGTGAAAAACTGTTTTTT
>TRBV11-2|many|TRBJ2-2|NA
CASSLVGTGYTGELFF
TGTGCCAGCAGCTTAGTTGGGACTGGCTACACCGGGGAGCTGTTTTTT
>TRBV6-2/TRBV6-3|NA|TRBJ2-3|NA
CATNTGLHSTSTDTQYF
TGTGCCACGAATACGGGACTCCATAGTACTAGCACAGATACGCAGTATTTT
>TRBV29-1|few|TRBJ2-3|TRBD2
CSVAGGGAGTDTQYF
TGCAGCGTTGCCGGCGGGGGGGCGGGGACAGATACGCAGTATTTT
>TRBV6-2/TRBV6-3|few|TRBJ2-7|NA
CASSFLTSEQYF
TGTGCCAGCAGTTTCCTTACTTCCGAGCAGTACTTC
>TRBV28|NA|TRBJ1-1|TRBD1
CASRTGRLNTEAFF
TGTGCCAGCAGGACAGGGCGACTGAACACTGAAGCTTTCTTT
>TRBV29-1|many|TRBJ1-3|NA
CSVELAGNTIYF
TGCAGCGTTGAACTGGCTGGAAACACCATATATTTT
>TRBV5-1|few|TRBJ2-2|NA
CASSLGTRTGTGELFF
TGCGCCAGCAGCTTGGGTACGCGGACGGGGACTGGGGAGCTGTTTTTT
>TRBV29-1|NA|TRBJ2-2|TRBD2
CSVALAGGPSSGELFF
TGCAGCGTCGCCCTAGCGGGAGGGCCCTCGTCAGGGGAGCTGTTTTTT
>TRBV7-9|few|TRBJ2-5|NA
CASSRSVAETQYF
TGTGCCAGCAGCCGGTCCGTGGCCGAGACCCAGTACTTC
>TRBV5-1|NA|TRBJ2-5|NA
CASSPVASGETQYF
TGCGCCAGCAGCCCGGTCGCTAGTGGGGAGACCCAGTACTTC
>TRBV7-2|once|TRBJ1-2|NA
CASSQGPSYSYTF
TGTGCCAGCAGCCAGGGGCCATCATATAGCTACACCTTC
>TRBV29-1|NA|TRBJ1-1|NA
CSVDGRRSLSTEAFF
TGCAGCGTTGACGGGCGGCGGTCGCTTTCCACTGAAGCTTTCTTT
>TRBV10-2|few|TRBJ1-5|NA
CASSDWTELSPQHF
TGCGCCAGCAGTGACTGGACAGAACTATCACCCCAGCATTTT
>TRBV12-3/TRBV12-4|NA|TRBJ2-5|TRBD2
CASSLRLAGVYQETQYF
TGTGCCAGCAGTTTACGGCTAGCGGGGGTGTACCAAGAGACCCAGTACTTC
>TRBV7-9|few|TRBJ2-1|TRBD1
CASSLAPGGSYNEQFF
TGTGCCAGCAGCTTAGCCCCAGGGGGATCCTACAATGAGCAGTTCTTC
>TRBV3-1|few|TRBJ1-4|NA
CASSQKGLVEKLFF
TGTGCCAGCAGCCAGAAAGGGCTGGTGGAGAAACTGTTTTTT
>TRBV6-1|NA|TRBJ2-7|NA
CASGTDLGARYEQYF
TGTGCCAGCGGGACGGACTTGGGCGCCCGCTACGAGCAGTACTTC
>TRBV4-2|NA|TRBJ2-7|TRBD2
CASSQDLTLSGGAYEQYF
TGTGCCAGCAGCCAAGATCTAACCCTTAGCGGGGGGGCCTACGAGCAGTACTTC
>TRBV3-1|NA|TRBJ1-3|NA
CASSPKMVGNTIYF
TGTGCCAGCAGCCCTAAAATGGTGGGAAACACCATATATTTT
>TRBV5-1|few|TRBJ1-1|NA
CASSLVGGSITEAFF
TGCGCCAGCAGCTTGGTAGGTGGCAGTATAACTGAAGCTTTCTTT
>TRBV5-1|few|TRBJ2-7|NA
CASSPGGFSGGEQYF
TGCGCCAGCAGCCCCGGGGGCTTTTCGGGGGGCGAGCAGTACTTC
>TRBV5-1|NA|TRBJ2-1|NA
CASSLVGVDEQFF
TGCGCCAGCAGCTTGGTTGGGGTCGATGAGCAGTTCTTC
>TRBV10-2|NA|TRBJ2-5|NA
CASTKDRSRETQYF
TGCGCCAGCACTAAAGACAGGTCGCGAGAGACCCAGTACTTC
>TRBV12-3/TRBV12-4|many|TRBJ2-6|NA
CASSFQGTNVLTF
TGTGCCAGCAGTTTCCAGGGAACCAACGTCCTGACTTTC
>TRBV7-7|many|TRBJ2-5|TRBD2
CASSLGLAGVQETQYF
TGTGCTAGCAGCTTAGGACTAGCGGGAGTACAAGAGACCCAGTACTTC
>TRBV29-1|NA|TRBJ2-1|TRBD2
CSVVASGRPYNEQFF
TGCAGCGTTGTGGCTAGCGGGAGACCCTACAATGAGCAGTTCTTC
>TRBV4-1|few|TRBJ2-5|NA
CASSRGLSEETQYF
TGCGCCAGCAGCCGAGGTCTTTCCGAAGAGACCCAGTACTTC
>TRBV15|many|TRBJ2-1|TRBD2
CATSIPSGSGVDEQFF
TGTGCCACCAGCATCCCCAGCGGGAGCGGTGTAGATGAGCAGTTCTTC
>TRBV4-3|few|TRBJ1-4|TRBD1
CASSQDGGDRGWEKLFF
TGCGCCAGCAGCCAAGATGGTGGGGACAGGGGCTGGGAAAAACTGTTTTTT
>TRBV6-1|few|TRBJ1-2|NA
CASSQKRQPYGYTF
TGTGCCAGCAGCCAGAAGCGGCAGCCCTATGGCTACACCTTC
>TRBV24-1|few|TRBJ2-2|NA
CATSDFSKWGFAGELFF
TGTGCCACCAGTGATTTCTCCAAGTGGGGATTTGCCGGGGAGCTGTTTTTT
>TRBV4-3|NA|TRBJ2-1|TRBD2
CASSQSGLAVHEQFF
TGCGCCAGCAGCCAATCGGGACTAGCTGTCCATGAGCAGTTCTTC
>TRBV12-3/TRBV12-4|many|TRBJ2-1|TRBD2
CASSPGTSGGGDEQFF
TGTGCCAGCAGTCCGGGGACTAGCGGGGGGGGCGATGAGCAGTTCTTC
>TRBV21-1|NA|TRBJ1-4|NA
CASSTRTGYNEKLFF
TGTGCCAGCAGCACCCGGACAGGGTATAATGAAAAACTGTTTTTT
>TRBV18|few|TRBJ2-1|TRBD1
CASSPRTGDNEQFF
TGTGCCAGCTCACCTAGGACAGGGGACAATGAGCAGTTCTTC
>TRBV2|NA|TRBJ2-7|TRBD1
CASSIGQGLGEQYF
TGTGCCAGCAGCATAGGACAGGGTTTGGGCGAGCAGTACTTC
>TRBV5-1|few|TRBJ2-3|NA
CASGSGGGSTDTQYF
TGCGCCAGCGGTTCTGGGGGGGGCTCAACAGATACGCAGTATTTT
>TRBV15|NA|TRBJ2-1|TRBD2
CATSALAGVEVEQFF
TGTGCCACCAGCGCCCTAGCGGGAGTGGAAGTTGAGCAGTTCTTC
>TRBV12-3/TRBV12-4|NA|TRBJ2-5|NA
CASTRGGETQYF
TGTGCCAGCACTCGGGGCGGGGAGACCCAGTACTTC
>TRBV6-1|NA|TRBJ1-5|NA
CASSPLGGSNQPQHF
TGTGCCAGCAGCCCCTTGGGAGGGAGCAATCAGCCCCAGCATTTT
>TRBV6-1|few|TRBJ2-7|NA
CASSERGGTYEQYF
TGTGCCAGCAGTGAAAGGGGCGGGACTTACGAGCAGTACTTC
>TRBV7-2|NA|TRBJ1-4|TRBD1
CASSLRDREEKLFF
TGTGCCAGCAGCTTAAGGGACAGGGAAGAAAAACTGTTTTTT